This T cell receptor (beta chain) was identified in a study of T cell responses to AZD1222 COVID-19 vaccine (dated by TCRdb to about 2021). Concerning the study at large: AZD1222 recipients with second doses at about 4 weeks or about 12 weeks were pooled, because spike-specific TCR depth and breadth did not differ between schedules. A total of 230 to 250 trial participants underwent TCR sequencing, of whom around 200 received two doses of AZD1222 and some 25 received two doses of the MenACWY control vaccine. Enrollment into the trials was organized by age into subgroups of 18-55, 56-69 and 70-plus years, and those subgroups contained around 150, 28 and 57 TCR-sequenced participants, respectively. Broad study findings and their caveats: The 56-69-year group was small, and its depth increase did not reach significance, likely because of low power. Most participants were white British and females outnumbered males, and the authors suggested that clonal diversity may have been underestimated. Conclusions about previously exposed vaccinees are limited because only six or seven AZD1222 recipients were SARS-CoV-2 seropositive at baseline. The vaccine-associated CD4 TCRs covered the entire spike protein, and the dominant responses fell in regions 160-218 and 743-854. No day 14 peak-response samples were available, so repertoires were characterized only after the peak T cell response. Reportedly, almost half of the unique spike-specific TCRs recognized epitopes lying outside the regions that are mutated in the B.1.351 and B.1.1.7 variants. A significant rise in spike-specific TCR breadth and depth was observed after two AZD1222 doses relative to day 0 and relative to MenACWY recipients.

The sample's time point label, in plain terms: baseline before first vaccination. Vaccinee samples were obtained from the UK trials COV001 and COV002, which included a single-blind randomized controlled phase 2/3 trial of AZD1222 (ChAdOx1 nCoV-19) in healthy adults. For TCRbeta chain sequencing, PBMC samples were collected from trial participants at day 0 and at day 28 after the second dose. The CDR3 numbers 16 residues from cysteine through phenylalanine. CDR3 DNA only is kept here, 48 bases in frame from base 1. V is cut back by 4 bases and J by 6 bases, with 7 bases in the junction unmatched. Via the germline V gene, CDR1 is SGHRS and CDR2 YFSETQ. The CDR3 regions of human TCRbeta chains were subjected to immunosequencing. On the authors' methods: Repertoire TCRs were matched against a reference library of SARS-CoV-2-specific TCRs generated with the MIRA antigen-specificity platform. Breadth was defined as the fraction of unique TCRs that were SARS-CoV-2-associated, and depth was defined as the fraction of total T cells that were SARS-CoV-2-associated. Using the MIRA data, every spike-specific TCR was mapped to the spike region that the TCR reacted to and assigned to either a CD4 or a CD8 class. Log10-transformed breadth and depth values were compared by one-way ANOVA with Sidak's multiple comparisons tests. This is the immuneACCESS table as TCRdb keeps it, with only in-frame sequences that have V and J called. A part of the clones is gone; compared with another copy, unresolved V genes explain less than half, and the rest is unexplained. The V and J calls and clone size come from that table; D and trimming were worked out from the DNA. This sample lists approximately 190,000 clones; approximately 91% were detected once. The ten biggest clones cover approximately 0.97% of the sample.

Worth noting for this clone: Which antigen it targets is not known. Base qualities are not provided; no much larger clone lies one nucleotide away.

The sample was peripheral blood, taken on day 0 of AZD1222 vaccination. This sequence uses TRBV5-1 and TRBJ2-3, and TRBD2 matches 14 of the central bases. The receptor's source is an adult in good health. The DNA sequence follows: TGCGCCAGCAGCGGGACTAGCGGGAGTCGTAGCGATACGCAGTATTTT. The encoded protein is CASSGTSGSRSDTQYF.